This T cell receptor beta chain was recovered during a study of naive and memory T cell subsets. The beta constant-region primer was an equimolar mix of two oligonucleotides covering TRBC1 and TRBC2. Four rounds of PCR amplified the ligated cDNA using nested alpha and beta constant-region primers plus SP2. Via MiXCR, TCRdb re-called the UMI-ligation and nested PCR reads, giving one row per CDR3 protein. The sample shows tens of thousands of distinct CDR3 sequences, around 14% of them seen only once. Ten or more counts support this clonotype. CDR1 is DFQATT and CDR2 is SNEGSKA in the germline V gene (reference sequence). The V and J ends lost 1 base and 0 bases, in that order; junction bases with no gene match: 4. The CDR3 has 16 amino acids.

V and J are TRBV20-1 and TRBJ2-1, with 9 positions matching TRBD2. This sequence was found in a human donor in good health. Sequenced material: central memory CD4+ T cells from blood. In DNA form, the CDR3 reads TGCAGTGCTAGAGGCGGGGGGGCGAGCTCCTACAATGAGCAGTTCTTC. Residues: CSARGGGASSYNEQFF.